The clone carrying this TCR beta chain was recorded once. The sample is drawn from a study of blood T cell repertoires in COVID-19. Study context: COVID-19 samples from acute and convalescent phases originated in the United States, Italy and Spain.

Data came from immunoSEQ multiplex PCR; TCRdb stores just in-frame clones and leaves some out. This repertoire shows about 210,000 clones, around 87% found once; its top ten account for less than 8%. The specimen was PBMCs or T cells enriched from blood (not recorded which). This TCR came from a man aged 25-45 years in a cohort exposed to, infected with or recovered from COVID-19 (not recorded which).

CDR3 sequence (DNA): TGTGCCAGTTCGGAGACGGGGACAGGGAAGAATGAGCAGTTCTTC. It translates to CASSETGTGKNEQFF. The chain uses TRBV28 and TRBJ2-1; 9 bases align to TRBD1. The CDR3 is 15 amino acids. Unmatched junction bases numbered 13, after V lost 9 bases and J lost 7 bases. The germline V gene has CDR1 MDHEN and CDR2 SYDVKM.